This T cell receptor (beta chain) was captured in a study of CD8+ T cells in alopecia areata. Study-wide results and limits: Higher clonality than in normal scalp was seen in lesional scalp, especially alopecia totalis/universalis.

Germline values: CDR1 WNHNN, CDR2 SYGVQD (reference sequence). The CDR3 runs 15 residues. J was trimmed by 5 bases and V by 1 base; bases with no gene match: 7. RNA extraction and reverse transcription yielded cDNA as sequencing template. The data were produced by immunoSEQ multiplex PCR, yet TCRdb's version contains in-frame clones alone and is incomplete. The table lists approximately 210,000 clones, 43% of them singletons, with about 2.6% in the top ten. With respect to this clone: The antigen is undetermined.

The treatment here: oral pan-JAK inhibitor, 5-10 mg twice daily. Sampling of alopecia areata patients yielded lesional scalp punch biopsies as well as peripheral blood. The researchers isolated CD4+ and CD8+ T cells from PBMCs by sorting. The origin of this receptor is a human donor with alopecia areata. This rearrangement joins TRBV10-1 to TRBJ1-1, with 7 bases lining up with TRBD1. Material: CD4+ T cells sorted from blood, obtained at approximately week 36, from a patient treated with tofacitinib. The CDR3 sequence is CASSEFDREGTEAFF. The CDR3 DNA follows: TGCGCCAGCAGTGAGTTCGACAGGGAGGGGACTGAAGCTTTCTTT.